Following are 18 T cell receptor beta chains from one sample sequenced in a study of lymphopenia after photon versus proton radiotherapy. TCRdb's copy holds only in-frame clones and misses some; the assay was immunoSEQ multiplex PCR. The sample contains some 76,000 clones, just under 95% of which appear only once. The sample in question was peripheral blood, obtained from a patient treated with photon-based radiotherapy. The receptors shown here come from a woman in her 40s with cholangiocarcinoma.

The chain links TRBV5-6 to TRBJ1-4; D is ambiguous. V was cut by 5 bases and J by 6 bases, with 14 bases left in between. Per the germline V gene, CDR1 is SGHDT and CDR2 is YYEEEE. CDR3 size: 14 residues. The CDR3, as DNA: TGTGCCAGCAGGAACGCAGACAACTATGAAAAACTGTTTTTT. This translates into CASRNADNYEKLFF.

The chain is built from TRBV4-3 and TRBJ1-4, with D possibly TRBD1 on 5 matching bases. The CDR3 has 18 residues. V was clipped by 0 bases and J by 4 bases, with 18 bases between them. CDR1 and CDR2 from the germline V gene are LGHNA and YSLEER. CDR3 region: CASSQDLLISGFNEKLFF. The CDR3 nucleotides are TGCGCCAGCAGCCAAGATTTACTTATTTCAGGGTTTAATGAAAAACTGTTTTTT.

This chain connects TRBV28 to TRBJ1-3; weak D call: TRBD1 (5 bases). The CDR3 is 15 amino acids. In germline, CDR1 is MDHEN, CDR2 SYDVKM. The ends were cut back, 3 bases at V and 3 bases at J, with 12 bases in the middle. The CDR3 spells CASSLLGPFGNTIYF. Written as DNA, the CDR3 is TGTGCCAGCAGTTTGTTGGGACCCTTTGGAAACACCATATATTTT. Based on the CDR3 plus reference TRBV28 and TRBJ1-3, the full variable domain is DVKVTQSSRYLVKRTGEKVFLECVQDMDHENMFWYRQDPGLGLRLIYFSYDVKMKEKGDIPEGYSVSREKKERFSLILESASTNQTSMYLCASSLLGPFGNTIYFGEGSWLTVV.

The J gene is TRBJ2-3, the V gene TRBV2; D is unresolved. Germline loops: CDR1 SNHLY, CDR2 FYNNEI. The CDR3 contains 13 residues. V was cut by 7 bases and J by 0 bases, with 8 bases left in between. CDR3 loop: CASNPTSTDTQYF. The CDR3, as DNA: TGTGCCAGCAATCCAACCAGCACAGATACGCAGTATTTT.

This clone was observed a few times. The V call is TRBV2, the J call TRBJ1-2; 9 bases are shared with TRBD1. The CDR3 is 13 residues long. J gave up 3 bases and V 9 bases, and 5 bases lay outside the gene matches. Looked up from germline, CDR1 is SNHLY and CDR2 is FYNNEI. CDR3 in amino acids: CASNRGRDYGYTF. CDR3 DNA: TGTGCCAGTAACAGGGGGCGGGACTATGGCTACACCTTC.

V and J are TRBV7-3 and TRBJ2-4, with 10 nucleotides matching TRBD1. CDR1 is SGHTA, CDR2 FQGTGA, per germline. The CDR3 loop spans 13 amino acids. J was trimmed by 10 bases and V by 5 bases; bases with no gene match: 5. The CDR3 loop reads CASSPGQGSIQYF. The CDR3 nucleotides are TGTGCCAGCAGCCCGGGACAGGGGTCTATTCAGTACTTC.

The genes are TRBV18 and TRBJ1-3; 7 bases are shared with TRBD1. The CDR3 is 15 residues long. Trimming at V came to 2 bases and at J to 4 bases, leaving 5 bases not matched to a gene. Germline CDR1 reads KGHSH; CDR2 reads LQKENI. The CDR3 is CASSPNRGPGNTIYF. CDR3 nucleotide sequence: TGTGCCAGCTCACCAAACAGGGGACCAGGAAACACCATATATTTT.

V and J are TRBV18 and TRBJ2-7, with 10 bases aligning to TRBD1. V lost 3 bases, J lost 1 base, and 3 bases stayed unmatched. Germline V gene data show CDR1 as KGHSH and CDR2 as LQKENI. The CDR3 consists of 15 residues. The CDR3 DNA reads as TGTGCCAGCTCACCCGGGACAGGGGCTTCCTACGAGCAGTACTTC. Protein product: CASSPGTGASYEQYF.

The CDR3 reads CASSEQGSSYEQYF. The CDR3 DNA sequence: TGTGCCAGCAGTGAACAGGGGAGCTCCTACGAGCAGTACTTC. V usage is TRBV2 and J usage is TRBJ2-7; the D gene is possibly TRBD1 (6 bases). The V end lost 2 bases, the J end lost 0 bases, and 8 bases lay between the germline ends. Germline assignment: CDR1 SNHLY and CDR2 FYNNEI. The CDR3 extends over 14 amino acids.

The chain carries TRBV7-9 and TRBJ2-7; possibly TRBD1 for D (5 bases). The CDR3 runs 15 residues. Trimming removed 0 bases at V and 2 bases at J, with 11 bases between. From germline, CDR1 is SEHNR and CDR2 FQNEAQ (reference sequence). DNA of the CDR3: TGTGCCAGCAGCTTAGCCGCAGGGCCTACCTACGAGCAGTACTTC. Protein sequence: CASSLAAGPTYEQYF.

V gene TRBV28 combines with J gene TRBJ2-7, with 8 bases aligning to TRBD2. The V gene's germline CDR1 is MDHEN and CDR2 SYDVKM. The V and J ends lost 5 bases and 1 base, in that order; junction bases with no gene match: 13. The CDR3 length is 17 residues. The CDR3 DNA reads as TGTGCCAGCAGTCCACCCGGGGGGGCCCCGATTTCCTACGAGCAGTACTTC. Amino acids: CASSPPGGAPISYEQYF. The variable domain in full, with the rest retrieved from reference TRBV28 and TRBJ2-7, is DVKVTQSSRYLVKRTGEKVFLECVQDMDHENMFWYRQDPGLGLRLIYFSYDVKMKEKGDIPEGYSVSREKKERFSLILESASTNQTSMYLCASSPPGGAPISYEQYFGPGTRLTVT.

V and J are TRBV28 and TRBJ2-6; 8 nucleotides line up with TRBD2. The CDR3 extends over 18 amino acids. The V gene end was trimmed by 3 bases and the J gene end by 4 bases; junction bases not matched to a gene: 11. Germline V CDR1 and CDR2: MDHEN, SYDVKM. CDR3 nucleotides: TGTGCCAGCAGTTTGGGGACTAGTTATTCTTTCGGGGCCAACGTCCTGACTTTC. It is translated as CASSLGTSYSFGANVLTF.

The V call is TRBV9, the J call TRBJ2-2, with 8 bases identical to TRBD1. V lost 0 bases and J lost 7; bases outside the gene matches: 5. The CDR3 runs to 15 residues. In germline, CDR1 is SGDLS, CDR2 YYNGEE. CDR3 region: CASSVVDRVNGELFF. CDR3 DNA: TGTGCCAGCAGCGTAGTGGACAGGGTGAACGGGGAGCTGTTTTTT.

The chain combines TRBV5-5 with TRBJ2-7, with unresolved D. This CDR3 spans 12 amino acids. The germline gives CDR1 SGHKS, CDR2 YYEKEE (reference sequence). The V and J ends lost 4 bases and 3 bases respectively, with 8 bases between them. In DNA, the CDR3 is TGTGCCAGCAGCGTGACGGGCTACGAGCAGTACTTC. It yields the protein CASSVTGYEQYF.

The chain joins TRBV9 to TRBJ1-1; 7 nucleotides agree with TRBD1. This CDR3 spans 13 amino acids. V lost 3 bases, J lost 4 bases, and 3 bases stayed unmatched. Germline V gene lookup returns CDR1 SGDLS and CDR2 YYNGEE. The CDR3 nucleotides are TGTGCCAGCAGCGCGGGACAGTCCACTGAAGCTTTCTTT. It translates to CASSAGQSTEAFF.

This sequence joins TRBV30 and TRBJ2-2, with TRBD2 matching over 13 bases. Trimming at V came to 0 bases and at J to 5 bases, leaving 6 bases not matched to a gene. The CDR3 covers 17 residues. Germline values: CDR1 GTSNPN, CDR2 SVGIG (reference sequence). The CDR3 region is CAWSVRLAGGLTGELFF. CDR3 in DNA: TGTGCCTGGAGTGTACGACTAGCGGGGGGCCTGACCGGGGAGCTGTTTTTT.

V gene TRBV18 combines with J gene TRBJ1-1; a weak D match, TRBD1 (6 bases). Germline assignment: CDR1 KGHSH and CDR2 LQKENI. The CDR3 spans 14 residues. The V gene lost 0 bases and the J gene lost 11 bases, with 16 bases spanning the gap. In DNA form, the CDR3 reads TGTGCCAGCTCACCACCGGGGGGGCCGGACCTGGCTTTCTTT. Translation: CASSPPGGPDLAFF.

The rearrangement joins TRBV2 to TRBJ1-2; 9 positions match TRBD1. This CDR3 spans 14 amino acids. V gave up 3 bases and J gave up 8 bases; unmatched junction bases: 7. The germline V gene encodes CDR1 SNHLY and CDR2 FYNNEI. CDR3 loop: CASSDPGQGWGYTF. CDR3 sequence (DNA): TGTGCCAGCAGTGACCCCGGACAGGGGTGGGGCTACACCTTC.